This T cell receptor (beta chain) stems from a study of cytotoxic CD8 clonotypes in ibrutinib-treated CLL. About the research overall: Within the patient group, eleven to twelve were relapsed/refractory and around 15 treatment-naive, and some 18 were IGHV unmutated. Productive templates averaged about 250,000 per sample, and productive rearrangements 90,000 to 100,000. Overall study results and limits: Baseline clonality, higher than in age-matched healthy donors, tracked circulating CD8+ T-cell counts. Stable or contracted on treatment, public clonotypes were also uncommon.

Comment on this clone: What it recognizes is unknown.

The assay was immunoSEQ multiplex PCR, and TCRdb's table has in-frame clones only and misses some. The sample includes some 140,000 clones, under 90% of them seen just once. This TCR was recovered from a human donor with chronic lymphocytic leukemia. The material sequenced was PBMCs, taken after 24 months of ibrutinib treatment.

CDR3 sequence: CATSRRGRGQPQHF. Here the CDR3 DNA reads TGTGCCACCAGCCGAAGGGGCAGGGGGCAGCCCCAGCATTTT. This chain joins TRBV15 and TRBJ1-5, with TRBD1 matching over 7 bases. The germline CDR1 and CDR2 sequences are LNHNV and YYDKDF (reference sequence). V dropped 5 bases and J dropped 7; count of bases not matched to a gene: 8. The CDR3 runs 14 residues.